The T cell receptor beta chain described here comes from a study of shared clonotypes between healthy human individuals. The wider study: Each donor's CD8 memory used one plate, CD8 naive two, each CD4 subset three. General observations from the study: Only blood underwent sampling, and tissue repertoires likely differ. Represented genetic and exposure-history diversity was restricted by having few donors.

It was around 180 ng DNA, 28,000 or so T cell genomes, that sorted-subset replicate PCRs used. Libraries were prepared by immunoSEQ multiplex PCR; TCRdb keeps only in-frame clonotypes and omits some of them. The sample records almost 750,000 clones, approximately 77% being singletons. This clone turned up a few times. Its antigen is unknown. This CDR3 contains 14 residues. Looked up from germline, CDR1 is MNHEY and CDR2 is SMNVEV (reference sequence). V dropped 2 bases and J dropped 4 bases, with 9 bases sitting between them. The chain uses TRBV27 and TRBJ2-1; unclear D gene. Sequenced sample: memory CD4+ T cells sorted from blood. Stated subset: CD45RA-negative fraction. This TCR came from a woman between 25 and 40 years old in good health. CDR3 DNA: TGTGCCAGCAGTTTAATTTCTAGGTACAATGAGCAGTTCTTC. Translation gives CASSLISRYNEQFF.